The 19 T cell receptor beta chains presented below share a single source sample, sequenced in a study of beta chain features in type 1 diabetes. Broader study findings: In all four CD4+ subsets, TCRB CDR3 length was significantly, moderately reduced in type 1 diabetes.

As every portion of the isolated RNA was reverse transcribed, the sequencing read expressed TCRB transcripts. Sequencing used immunoSEQ multiplex PCR; TCRdb keeps in-frame clones, though not all of them. This sample has more than 300,000 clones; 10% to 15% occur once, and the top ten carry approximately 0.011%. These receptors have no identified antigens. The specimen was naive CD4+ T cells from blood. These receptors all come from a woman aged 18-35 years with type 1 diabetes.

This chain joins TRBV6-5 and TRBJ2-7; no reliable D call. The germline CDR1 and CDR2 sequences are MNHEY and SVGAGI. Between the trimmed V and J ends, which lost 7 bases and 2 bases, there was a span of 15 bases. The CDR3 runs to 14 residues. DNA of the CDR3: TGTGCCAGCAAAATCCACATTACTACCTACGAGCAGTACTTC. It is translated as CASKIHITTYEQYF.

The V call is TRBV4-3, the J call TRBJ2-1; TRBD1 matches 7 bases. The CDR3 extends over 14 amino acids. After removal of 4 bases from V and 7 bases from J, the junction contained 7 bases not matched to a gene. Per germline, CDR1 LGHNA and CDR2 YSLEER. Here the CDR3 DNA reads TGCGCCAGCAGCCCCCAGGACAGGATTAATGAGCAGTTCTTC. Translated, it gives CASSPQDRINEQFF.

This clone came up a few times. The chain recombines TRBV29-1 with TRBJ2-7, with D perhaps matching TRBD1 (5 bases). The V gene lost 6 bases and the J gene lost 0 bases, with 9 bases spanning the gap. CDR1 is SQVTM and CDR2 is ANQGSEA in the germline V gene. The CDR3 has 12 residues. The CDR3 DNA reads TGCAGCGTGCGGACATCCTCCTACGAGCAGTACTTC. Translated, it gives CSVRTSSYEQYF.

This clone came up a few times. This chain connects TRBV19 to TRBJ2-7; 9 bases are shared with TRBD1. Unmatched junction bases numbered 12, after V lost 2 bases and J lost 10 bases. CDR3 length: 15 residues. Germline V gives CDR1 LNHDA, CDR2 SQIVND (reference sequence). The chain's CDR3 is CASSIMAGQGIAQYF. The CDR3 DNA is TGTGCCAGTAGTATAATGGCGGGACAGGGCATAGCACAGTACTTC.

In this sample, this clone turned up a few times. The V gene is TRBV23-1, the J gene TRBJ1-2; 9 nucleotides agree with TRBD1. TRBV23-1 is placed among ORFs of uncertain function. The V segment lost 0 bases and the J segment 6 bases; nucleotides outside the gene matches: 17. The CDR3 extends over 19 amino acids. The chain's CDR3 is CASSQSATGTGRKLDGYTF. The CDR3 DNA reads TGCGCCAGCAGTCAATCCGCGACCGGGACAGGGAGGAAACTAGATGGCTACACCTTC.

The J gene is TRBJ2-1, the V gene TRBV9; 11 bases align to TRBD2. Germline CDR1 SGDLS, CDR2 YYNGEE. Germline trimming cut 3 bases from V and 2 bases from J; bases unmatched to any gene: 7. The CDR3 loop spans 17 amino acids. The chain's CDR3 is CASSAGIAGGTYNEQFF. CDR3 nucleotide sequence: TGTGCCAGCAGCGCCGGGATAGCGGGAGGGACCTACAATGAGCAGTTCTTC.

This clone was counted between two and nine times. The chain combines TRBV5-8 with TRBJ2-1; TRBD2 matches 7 bases. CDR1 and CDR2 from the germline V gene are SGHTS and YDEGEE. This CDR3 is 12 amino acids long. The V segment lost 6 bases and the J segment 7 bases; nucleotides outside the gene matches: 4. Here the CDR3 reads CASNHSGNEQFF. CDR3 bases: TGTGCCAGCAACCATAGCGGGAATGAGCAGTTCTTC.

In this sample, this clone turned up a few times. The sample carries other DNA sequences with the same CDR3. The chain carries TRBV5-4 and TRBJ2-1; 11 bases fit TRBD1. V lost 3 bases and J lost 3; bases outside the gene matches: 2. This CDR3 comprises 15 residues. Germline CDR1 reads SGHNT; CDR2 reads YYREEE (reference sequence). Here the CDR3 DNA reads TGTGCCAGCAGCTCCGGGACAGGGGGCTACAATGAGCAGTTCTTC. Translating gives CASSSGTGGYNEQFF. Variable domain in full (rest from reference TRBV5-4 and TRBJ2-1): ETGVTQSPTHLIKTRGQQVTLRCSSQSGHNTVSWYQQALGQGPQFIFQYYREEENGRGNFPPRFSGLQFPNYSSELNVNALELDDSALYLCASSSGTGGYNEQFFGPGTRLTVL.

V usage is TRBV7-9 and J usage is TRBJ2-1; 8 nucleotides agree with TRBD1. Trimming removed 5 bases from V and 8 bases from J; junction bases left unmatched: 14. This CDR3 is built from 16 residues. Looked up from germline, CDR1 is SEHNR and CDR2 is FQNEAQ (reference sequence). The CDR3 loop reads CASSLRGRGRADEQFF. In DNA form, the CDR3 reads TGTGCCAGCAGCCTCCGGGGCAGGGGGCGGGCGGATGAGCAGTTCTTC.

The genes are TRBV7-3 and TRBJ2-7; 7 nucleotides line up with TRBD1. Germline CDR1 reads SGHTA; CDR2 reads FQGTGA. The CDR3 length is 16 residues. J was trimmed by 1 base and V by 5 bases; bases with no gene match: 11. This chain's CDR3 is CASSPGQAPRSYEQYF. For the CDR3, the DNA is TGTGCCAGCAGCCCCGGACAGGCACCGAGGTCCTACGAGCAGTACTTC.

This clone was counted between two and nine times. Other DNA sequences in the sample encode the same CDR3. The chain couples TRBV7-2 to TRBJ2-7; D is possibly TRBD2 (5 bases). This CDR3 has 14 residues. Trimming stripped 1 base from V and 4 bases from J, with 11 bases between. The germline V gene encodes CDR1 SGHTA and CDR2 FQGNSA. CDR3 sequence reads: CASSLGGSAYEQYF. CDR3 coding DNA: TGTGCCAGCAGCTTAGGAGGGTCCGCATACGAGCAGTACTTC.

The chain couples TRBV19 to TRBJ1-5; 9 bases are shared with TRBD1. The germline V gene has CDR1 LNHDA and CDR2 SQIVND (reference sequence). V was pared by 5 bases and J by 6 bases, with 8 bases of the junction left unmatched. The CDR3 runs 15 residues. CDR3 protein: CASSQGQGITQPQHF. CDR3 DNA sequence: TGTGCCAGTAGTCAAGGACAGGGGATTACTCAGCCCCAGCATTTT.

This clone has more than one count but fewer than ten. This chain links TRBV9 with TRBJ2-2, with 7 nucleotides matching TRBD1. V was clipped by 0 bases and J by 4 bases; unmatched bases: 9. The germline CDR1 and CDR2 sequences are SGDLS and YYNGEE. This CDR3 comprises 17 residues. The CDR3 nucleotides are TGTGCCAGCAGCGTAGCAGCCAAGGGGGCTGGCACCGGGGAGCTGTTTTTT. This codes for CASSVAAKGAGTGELFF. Filled out from reference TRBV9 and TRBJ2-2, the complete variable domain reads DSGVTQTPKHLITATGQRVTLRCSPRSGDLSVYWYQQSLDQGLQFLIQYYNGEERAKGNILERFSAQQFPDLHSELNLSSLELGDSALYFCASSVAAKGAGTGELFFGEGSRLTVL.

This clone was detected a few times. V gene TRBV7-9 combines with J gene TRBJ2-7; 8 bases agree with TRBD2. The V segment lost 2 bases and the J segment 7 bases; nucleotides outside the gene matches: 7. CDR1 is SEHNR and CDR2 is FQNEAQ in the germline V gene (reference sequence). CDR3 length: 14 amino acids. The CDR3 protein is CASSLPAGAREQYF. In DNA, the CDR3 is TGTGCCAGCAGCTTACCAGCGGGGGCGCGGGAGCAGTACTTC. The full variable domain, with the rest looked up from reference TRBV7-9 and TRBJ2-7, is DTGVSQNPRHKITKRGQNVTFRCDPISEHNRLYWYRQTLGQGPEFLTYFQNEAQLEKSRLLSDRFSAERPKGSFSTLEIQRTEQGDSAMYLCASSLPAGAREQYFGPGTRLTVT.

The chain recombines TRBV7-9 with TRBJ1-5; TRBD1 agrees at 7 bases. CDR1 SEHNR and CDR2 FQNEAQ come from the germline V gene (reference sequence). The CDR3 length is 12 residues. The junction had 10 bases not matched to a gene; V was cut back by 5 bases and J by 15 bases. For the CDR3, the DNA is TGTGCCAGCAGCCCTCAACAGGGGAGGAGGCATTTT. Encoded protein: CASSPQQGRRHF. Supplemented by reference TRBV7-9 and TRBJ1-5, the full variable domain reads DTGVSQNPRHKITKRGQNVTFRCDPISEHNRLYWYRQTLGQGPEFLTYFQNEAQLEKSRLLSDRFSAERPKGSFSTLEIQRTEQGDSAMYLCASSPQQGRRHFGDGTRLSIL.

The V gene is TRBV5-1, the J gene TRBJ2-7, with 7 nucleotides matching TRBD1. The CDR3 is 15 residues long. V was pared by 2 bases and J by 1 base, with 6 bases of the junction left unmatched. Germline values: CDR1 SGHRS, CDR2 YFSETQ. CDR3 DNA sequence: TGCGCCAGCAGCTTACGACAGGGCCCATCCTACGAGCAGTACTTC. Its translation: CASSLRQGPSYEQYF.

This clone turned up a few times. CDR3 protein: CASSLASGRIGEQFF. For the CDR3, the DNA is TGTGCCAGCAGCTTAGCCAGCGGGAGAATTGGTGAGCAGTTCTTC. The chain has TRBV11-1 and TRBJ2-1, with 8 bases that match TRBD2. V gave up 0 bases and J gave up 9 bases; unmatched junction bases: 7. The germline V gene has CDR1 SGHAT and CDR2 FQDESV (reference sequence). The CDR3 is 15 amino acids.

In this sample, this clone turned up a few times. This chain links TRBV12-5 with TRBJ2-5, with a tentative D call TRBD1 (6 bases). This CDR3 comprises 16 residues. V gave up 4 bases and J gave up 2 bases, with 17 bases separating them. CDR1 and CDR2 from the germline V gene are LGHNT and FRNRAP. CDR3 sequence: CASGYHRPGQQETQYF. In DNA form, the CDR3 reads TGTGCTAGTGGTTATCACCGTCCTGGACAGCAAGAGACCCAGTACTTC.

The chain uses TRBV11-2 and TRBJ2-3; D is ambiguous. V gave up 0 bases and J gave up 2 bases, with 6 bases separating them. The CDR3 runs 14 residues. Germline V lookup: CDR1 SGHAT, CDR2 FQNNGV. The CDR3 is CASSLDRFTDTQYF. CDR3 in DNA: TGTGCCAGCAGCTTAGACAGATTCACAGATACGCAGTATTTT.